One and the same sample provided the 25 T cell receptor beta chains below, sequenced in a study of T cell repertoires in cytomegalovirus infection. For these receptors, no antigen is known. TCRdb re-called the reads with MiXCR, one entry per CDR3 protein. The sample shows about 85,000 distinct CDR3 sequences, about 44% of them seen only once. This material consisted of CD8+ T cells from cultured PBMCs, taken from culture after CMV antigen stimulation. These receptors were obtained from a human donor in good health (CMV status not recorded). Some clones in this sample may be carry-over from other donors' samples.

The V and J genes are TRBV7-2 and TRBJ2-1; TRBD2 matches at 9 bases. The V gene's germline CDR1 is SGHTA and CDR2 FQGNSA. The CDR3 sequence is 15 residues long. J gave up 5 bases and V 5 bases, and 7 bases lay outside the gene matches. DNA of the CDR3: TGTGCCAGCAGCGGAGGACTAGCGCTAGACAATGAGCAGTTCTTC. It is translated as CASSGGLALDNEQFF.

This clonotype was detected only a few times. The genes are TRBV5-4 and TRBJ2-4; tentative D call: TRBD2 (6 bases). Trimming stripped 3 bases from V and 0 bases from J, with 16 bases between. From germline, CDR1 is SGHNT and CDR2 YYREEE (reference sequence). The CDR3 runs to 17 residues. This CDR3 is CASSWGSSELAKNIQYF. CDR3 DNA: TGTGCCAGCAGCTGGGGATCTAGCGAATTAGCCAAAAACATTCAGTACTTC.

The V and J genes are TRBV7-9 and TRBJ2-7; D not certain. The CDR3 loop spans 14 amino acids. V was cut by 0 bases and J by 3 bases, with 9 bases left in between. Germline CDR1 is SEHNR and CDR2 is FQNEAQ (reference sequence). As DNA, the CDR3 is TGTGCCAGCAGCTTAGCCAGGAATCACTACGAGCAGTACTTC. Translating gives CASSLARNHYEQYF.

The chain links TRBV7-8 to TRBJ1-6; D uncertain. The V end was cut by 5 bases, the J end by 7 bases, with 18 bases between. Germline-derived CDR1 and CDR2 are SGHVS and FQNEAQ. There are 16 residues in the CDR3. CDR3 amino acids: CASSESYKGVNSPLHF. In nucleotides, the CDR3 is TGTGCCAGCAGCGAATCCTATAAAGGAGTAAATTCACCCCTCCACTTT. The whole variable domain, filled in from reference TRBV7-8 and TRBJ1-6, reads GAGVSQSPRYKVAKRGQDVALRCDPISGHVSLFWYQQALGQGPEFLTYFQNEAQLDKSGLPSDRFFAERPEGSVSTLKIQRTQQEDSAVYLCASSESYKGVNSPLHFGNGTRLTVT.

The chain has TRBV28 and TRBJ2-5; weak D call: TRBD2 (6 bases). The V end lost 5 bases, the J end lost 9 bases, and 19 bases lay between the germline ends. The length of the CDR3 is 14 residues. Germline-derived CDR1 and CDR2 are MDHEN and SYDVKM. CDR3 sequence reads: CASSQGGGSPAQYF. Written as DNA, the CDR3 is TGTGCCAGCAGTCAGGGTGGAGGGTCACCGGCCCAGTACTTC.

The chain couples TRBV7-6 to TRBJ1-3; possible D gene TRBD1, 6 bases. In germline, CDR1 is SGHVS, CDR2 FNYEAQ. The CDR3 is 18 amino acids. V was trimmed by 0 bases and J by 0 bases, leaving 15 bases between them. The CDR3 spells CASSLALPGTISGNTIYF. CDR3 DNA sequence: TGTGCCAGCAGCTTAGCGCTCCCGGGGACAATCTCTGGAAACACCATATATTTT.

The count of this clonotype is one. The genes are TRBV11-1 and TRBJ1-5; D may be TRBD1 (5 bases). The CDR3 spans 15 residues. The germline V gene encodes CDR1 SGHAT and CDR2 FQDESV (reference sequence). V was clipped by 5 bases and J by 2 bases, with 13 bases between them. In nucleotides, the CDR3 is TGTGCCAGCAGCCTGCGGGACTCGTGCAATCAGCCCCAGCATTTT. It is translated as CASSLRDSCNQPQHF.

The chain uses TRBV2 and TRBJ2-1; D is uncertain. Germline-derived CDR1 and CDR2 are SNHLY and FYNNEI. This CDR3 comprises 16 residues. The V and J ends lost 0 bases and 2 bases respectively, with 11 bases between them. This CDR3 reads CASSEAATLPYNEQFF. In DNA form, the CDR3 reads TGTGCCAGCAGTGAAGCTGCAACCCTCCCCTACAATGAGCAGTTCTTC.

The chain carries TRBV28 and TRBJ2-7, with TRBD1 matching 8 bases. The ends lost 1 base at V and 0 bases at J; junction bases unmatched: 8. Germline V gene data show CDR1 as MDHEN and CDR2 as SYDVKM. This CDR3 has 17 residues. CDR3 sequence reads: CASSLFGTGVSSYEQYF. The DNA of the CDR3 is TGTGCCAGCAGTTTATTTGGGACAGGAGTCAGCTCCTACGAGCAGTACTTC.

The CDR3 loop is CASSLVLGGANTEAFF. The CDR3 DNA is TGTGCCAGCAGCTTAGTTTTGGGGGGCGCTAACACTGAAGCTTTCTTT. V gene TRBV7-9 combines with J gene TRBJ1-1, with a tentative D call TRBD1 (6 bases). Per germline, CDR1 SEHNR and CDR2 FQNEAQ (reference sequence). The CDR3 length is 16 residues. The V and J ends lost 1 base and 2 bases respectively, with 14 bases between them.

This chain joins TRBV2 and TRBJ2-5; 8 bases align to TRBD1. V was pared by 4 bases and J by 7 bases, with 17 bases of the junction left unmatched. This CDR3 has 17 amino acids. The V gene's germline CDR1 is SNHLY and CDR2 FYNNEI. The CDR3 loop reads CASSAPPDRDAHGTQYF. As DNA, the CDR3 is TGTGCCAGCAGTGCCCCTCCGGACAGGGACGCGCATGGGACCCAGTACTTC.

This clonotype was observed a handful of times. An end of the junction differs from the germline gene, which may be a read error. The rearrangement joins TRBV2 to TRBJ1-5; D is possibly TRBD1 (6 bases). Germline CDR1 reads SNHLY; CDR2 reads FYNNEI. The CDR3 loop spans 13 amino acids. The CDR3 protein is CASGDTANRPQHF. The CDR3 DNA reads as TGTGCCAGCGGGGACACGGCCAATCGGCCCCAGCATTTT. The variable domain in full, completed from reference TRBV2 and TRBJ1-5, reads EPEVTQTPSHQVTQMGQEVILRCVPISNHLYFYWYRQILGQKVEFLVSFYNNEISEKSEIFDDQFSVERPDGSNFTLKIRSTKLEDSAMYFCASGDTANRPQHFGDGTRLSIL.

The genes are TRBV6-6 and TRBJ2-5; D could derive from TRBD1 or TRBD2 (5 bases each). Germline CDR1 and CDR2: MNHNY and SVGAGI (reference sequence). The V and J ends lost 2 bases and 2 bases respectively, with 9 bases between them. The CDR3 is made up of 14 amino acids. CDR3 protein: CASSYRDQQETQYF. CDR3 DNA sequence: TGTGCCAGCAGTTACCGGGACCAACAAGAGACCCAGTACTTC.

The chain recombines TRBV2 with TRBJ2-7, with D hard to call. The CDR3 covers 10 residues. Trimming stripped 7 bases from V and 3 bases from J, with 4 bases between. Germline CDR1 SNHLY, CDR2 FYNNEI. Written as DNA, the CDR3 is TGTGCCAGCAAGGGCTACGAGCAGTACTTC. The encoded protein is CASKGYEQYF.

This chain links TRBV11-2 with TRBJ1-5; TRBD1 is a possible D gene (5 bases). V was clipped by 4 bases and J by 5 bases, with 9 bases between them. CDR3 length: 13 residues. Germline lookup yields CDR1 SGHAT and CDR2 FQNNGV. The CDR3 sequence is CASSWGEDQPQHF. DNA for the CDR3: TGTGCCAGCAGCTGGGGGGAAGATCAGCCCCAGCATTTT.

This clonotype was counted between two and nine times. CDR3 sequence: CASSLEQAGGNTEAFF. The CDR3 DNA reads as TGTGCCAGCAGCTTAGAACAGGCCGGCGGGAACACTGAAGCTTTCTTT. This chain uses TRBV7-8 with TRBJ1-1, with a tentative D call TRBD1 (5 bases). The CDR3 length is 16 residues. The germline gives CDR1 SGHVS, CDR2 FQNEAQ. Trimming shortened V by 1 base and J by 1 base, and 13 bases separated the two germline ends.

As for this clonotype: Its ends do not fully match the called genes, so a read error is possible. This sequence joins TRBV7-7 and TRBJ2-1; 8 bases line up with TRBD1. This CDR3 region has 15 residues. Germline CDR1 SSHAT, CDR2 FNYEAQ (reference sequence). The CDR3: CASSLGPGQDNEQFF. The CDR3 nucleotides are TGTGCTAGCAGCTTAGGGCCGGGACAGGACAATGAGCAGTTCTTC.

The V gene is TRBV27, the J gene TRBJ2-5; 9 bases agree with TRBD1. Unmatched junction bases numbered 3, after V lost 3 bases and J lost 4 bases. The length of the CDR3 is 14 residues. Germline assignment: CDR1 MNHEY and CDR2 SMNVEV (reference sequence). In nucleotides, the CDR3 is TGTGCCAGCAGTTTTGGGACAGGGCCAGAGACCCAGTACTTC. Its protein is CASSFGTGPETQYF.

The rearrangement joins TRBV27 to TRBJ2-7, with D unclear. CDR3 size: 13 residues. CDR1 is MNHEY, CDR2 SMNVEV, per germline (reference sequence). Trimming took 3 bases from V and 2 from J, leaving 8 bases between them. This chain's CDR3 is CASSLKETYEQYF. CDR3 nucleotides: TGTGCCAGCAGTTTGAAGGAGACCTACGAGCAGTACTTC.

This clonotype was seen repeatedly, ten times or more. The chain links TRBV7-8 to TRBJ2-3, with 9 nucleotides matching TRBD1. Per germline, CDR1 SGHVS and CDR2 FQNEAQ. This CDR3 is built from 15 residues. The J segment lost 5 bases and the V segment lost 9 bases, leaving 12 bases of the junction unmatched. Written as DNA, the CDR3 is TGTGCCAGTCACCTAAGAGGACAGGGGAAAGATACGCAGTATTTT. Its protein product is CASHLRGQGKDTQYF. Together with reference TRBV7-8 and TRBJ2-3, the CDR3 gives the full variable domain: GAGVSQSPRYKVAKRGQDVALRCDPISGHVSLFWYQQALGQGPEFLTYFQNEAQLDKSGLPSDRFFAERPEGSVSTLKIQRTQQEDSAVYLCASHLRGQGKDTQYFGPGTRLTVL.

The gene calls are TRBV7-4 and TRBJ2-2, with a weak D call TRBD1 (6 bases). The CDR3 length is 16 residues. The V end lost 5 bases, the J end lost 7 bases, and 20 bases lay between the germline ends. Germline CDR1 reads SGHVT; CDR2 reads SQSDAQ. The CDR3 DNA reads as TGTGCCAGCAGCACACAGGGACACCTCGGCGGCGGGGAGCTGTTTTTT. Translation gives CASSTQGHLGGGELFF.

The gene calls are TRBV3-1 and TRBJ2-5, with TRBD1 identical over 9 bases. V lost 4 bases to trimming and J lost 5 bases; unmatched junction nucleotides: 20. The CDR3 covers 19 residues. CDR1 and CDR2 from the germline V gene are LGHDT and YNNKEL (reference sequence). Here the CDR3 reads CASSPRPGQGIETGETQYF. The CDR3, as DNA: TGTGCCAGCAGCCCGAGACCGGGACAGGGAATAGAGACGGGGGAGACCCAGTACTTC.

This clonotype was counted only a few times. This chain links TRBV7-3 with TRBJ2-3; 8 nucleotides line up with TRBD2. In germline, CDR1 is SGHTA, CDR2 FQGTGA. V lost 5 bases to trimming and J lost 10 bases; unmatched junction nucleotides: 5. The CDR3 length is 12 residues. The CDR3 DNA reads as TGTGCCAGCAGCCCAACTAGCGGAGCGCAGTATTTT. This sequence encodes CASSPTSGAQYF.

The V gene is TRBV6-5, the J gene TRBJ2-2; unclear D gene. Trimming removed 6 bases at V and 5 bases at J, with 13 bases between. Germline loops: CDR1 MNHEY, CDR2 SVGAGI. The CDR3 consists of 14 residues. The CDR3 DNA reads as TGTGCCAGCAGAACGGGCTACTCAACCGGGGAGCTGTTTTTT. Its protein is CASRTGYSTGELFF.

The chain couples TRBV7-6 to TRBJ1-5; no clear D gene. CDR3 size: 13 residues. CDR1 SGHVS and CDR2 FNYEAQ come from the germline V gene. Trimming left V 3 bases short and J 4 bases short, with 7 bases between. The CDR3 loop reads CASSFEANQPQHF. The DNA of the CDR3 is TGTGCCAGCAGCTTTGAGGCTAATCAGCCCCAGCATTTT.